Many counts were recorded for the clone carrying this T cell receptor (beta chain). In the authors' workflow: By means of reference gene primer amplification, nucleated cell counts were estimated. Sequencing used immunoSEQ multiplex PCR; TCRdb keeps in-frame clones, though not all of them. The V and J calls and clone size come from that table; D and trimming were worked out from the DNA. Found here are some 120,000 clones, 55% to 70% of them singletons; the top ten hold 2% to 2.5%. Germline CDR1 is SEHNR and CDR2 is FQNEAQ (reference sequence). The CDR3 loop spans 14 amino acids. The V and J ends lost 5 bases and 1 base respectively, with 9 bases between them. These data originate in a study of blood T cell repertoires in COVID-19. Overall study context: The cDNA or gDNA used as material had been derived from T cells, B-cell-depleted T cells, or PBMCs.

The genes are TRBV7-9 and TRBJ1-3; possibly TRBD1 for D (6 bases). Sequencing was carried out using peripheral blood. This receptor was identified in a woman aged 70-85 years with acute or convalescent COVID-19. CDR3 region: CASSPGVSGNTIYF. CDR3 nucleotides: TGTGCCAGCAGCCCAGGGGTTTCTGGAAACACCATATATTTT.